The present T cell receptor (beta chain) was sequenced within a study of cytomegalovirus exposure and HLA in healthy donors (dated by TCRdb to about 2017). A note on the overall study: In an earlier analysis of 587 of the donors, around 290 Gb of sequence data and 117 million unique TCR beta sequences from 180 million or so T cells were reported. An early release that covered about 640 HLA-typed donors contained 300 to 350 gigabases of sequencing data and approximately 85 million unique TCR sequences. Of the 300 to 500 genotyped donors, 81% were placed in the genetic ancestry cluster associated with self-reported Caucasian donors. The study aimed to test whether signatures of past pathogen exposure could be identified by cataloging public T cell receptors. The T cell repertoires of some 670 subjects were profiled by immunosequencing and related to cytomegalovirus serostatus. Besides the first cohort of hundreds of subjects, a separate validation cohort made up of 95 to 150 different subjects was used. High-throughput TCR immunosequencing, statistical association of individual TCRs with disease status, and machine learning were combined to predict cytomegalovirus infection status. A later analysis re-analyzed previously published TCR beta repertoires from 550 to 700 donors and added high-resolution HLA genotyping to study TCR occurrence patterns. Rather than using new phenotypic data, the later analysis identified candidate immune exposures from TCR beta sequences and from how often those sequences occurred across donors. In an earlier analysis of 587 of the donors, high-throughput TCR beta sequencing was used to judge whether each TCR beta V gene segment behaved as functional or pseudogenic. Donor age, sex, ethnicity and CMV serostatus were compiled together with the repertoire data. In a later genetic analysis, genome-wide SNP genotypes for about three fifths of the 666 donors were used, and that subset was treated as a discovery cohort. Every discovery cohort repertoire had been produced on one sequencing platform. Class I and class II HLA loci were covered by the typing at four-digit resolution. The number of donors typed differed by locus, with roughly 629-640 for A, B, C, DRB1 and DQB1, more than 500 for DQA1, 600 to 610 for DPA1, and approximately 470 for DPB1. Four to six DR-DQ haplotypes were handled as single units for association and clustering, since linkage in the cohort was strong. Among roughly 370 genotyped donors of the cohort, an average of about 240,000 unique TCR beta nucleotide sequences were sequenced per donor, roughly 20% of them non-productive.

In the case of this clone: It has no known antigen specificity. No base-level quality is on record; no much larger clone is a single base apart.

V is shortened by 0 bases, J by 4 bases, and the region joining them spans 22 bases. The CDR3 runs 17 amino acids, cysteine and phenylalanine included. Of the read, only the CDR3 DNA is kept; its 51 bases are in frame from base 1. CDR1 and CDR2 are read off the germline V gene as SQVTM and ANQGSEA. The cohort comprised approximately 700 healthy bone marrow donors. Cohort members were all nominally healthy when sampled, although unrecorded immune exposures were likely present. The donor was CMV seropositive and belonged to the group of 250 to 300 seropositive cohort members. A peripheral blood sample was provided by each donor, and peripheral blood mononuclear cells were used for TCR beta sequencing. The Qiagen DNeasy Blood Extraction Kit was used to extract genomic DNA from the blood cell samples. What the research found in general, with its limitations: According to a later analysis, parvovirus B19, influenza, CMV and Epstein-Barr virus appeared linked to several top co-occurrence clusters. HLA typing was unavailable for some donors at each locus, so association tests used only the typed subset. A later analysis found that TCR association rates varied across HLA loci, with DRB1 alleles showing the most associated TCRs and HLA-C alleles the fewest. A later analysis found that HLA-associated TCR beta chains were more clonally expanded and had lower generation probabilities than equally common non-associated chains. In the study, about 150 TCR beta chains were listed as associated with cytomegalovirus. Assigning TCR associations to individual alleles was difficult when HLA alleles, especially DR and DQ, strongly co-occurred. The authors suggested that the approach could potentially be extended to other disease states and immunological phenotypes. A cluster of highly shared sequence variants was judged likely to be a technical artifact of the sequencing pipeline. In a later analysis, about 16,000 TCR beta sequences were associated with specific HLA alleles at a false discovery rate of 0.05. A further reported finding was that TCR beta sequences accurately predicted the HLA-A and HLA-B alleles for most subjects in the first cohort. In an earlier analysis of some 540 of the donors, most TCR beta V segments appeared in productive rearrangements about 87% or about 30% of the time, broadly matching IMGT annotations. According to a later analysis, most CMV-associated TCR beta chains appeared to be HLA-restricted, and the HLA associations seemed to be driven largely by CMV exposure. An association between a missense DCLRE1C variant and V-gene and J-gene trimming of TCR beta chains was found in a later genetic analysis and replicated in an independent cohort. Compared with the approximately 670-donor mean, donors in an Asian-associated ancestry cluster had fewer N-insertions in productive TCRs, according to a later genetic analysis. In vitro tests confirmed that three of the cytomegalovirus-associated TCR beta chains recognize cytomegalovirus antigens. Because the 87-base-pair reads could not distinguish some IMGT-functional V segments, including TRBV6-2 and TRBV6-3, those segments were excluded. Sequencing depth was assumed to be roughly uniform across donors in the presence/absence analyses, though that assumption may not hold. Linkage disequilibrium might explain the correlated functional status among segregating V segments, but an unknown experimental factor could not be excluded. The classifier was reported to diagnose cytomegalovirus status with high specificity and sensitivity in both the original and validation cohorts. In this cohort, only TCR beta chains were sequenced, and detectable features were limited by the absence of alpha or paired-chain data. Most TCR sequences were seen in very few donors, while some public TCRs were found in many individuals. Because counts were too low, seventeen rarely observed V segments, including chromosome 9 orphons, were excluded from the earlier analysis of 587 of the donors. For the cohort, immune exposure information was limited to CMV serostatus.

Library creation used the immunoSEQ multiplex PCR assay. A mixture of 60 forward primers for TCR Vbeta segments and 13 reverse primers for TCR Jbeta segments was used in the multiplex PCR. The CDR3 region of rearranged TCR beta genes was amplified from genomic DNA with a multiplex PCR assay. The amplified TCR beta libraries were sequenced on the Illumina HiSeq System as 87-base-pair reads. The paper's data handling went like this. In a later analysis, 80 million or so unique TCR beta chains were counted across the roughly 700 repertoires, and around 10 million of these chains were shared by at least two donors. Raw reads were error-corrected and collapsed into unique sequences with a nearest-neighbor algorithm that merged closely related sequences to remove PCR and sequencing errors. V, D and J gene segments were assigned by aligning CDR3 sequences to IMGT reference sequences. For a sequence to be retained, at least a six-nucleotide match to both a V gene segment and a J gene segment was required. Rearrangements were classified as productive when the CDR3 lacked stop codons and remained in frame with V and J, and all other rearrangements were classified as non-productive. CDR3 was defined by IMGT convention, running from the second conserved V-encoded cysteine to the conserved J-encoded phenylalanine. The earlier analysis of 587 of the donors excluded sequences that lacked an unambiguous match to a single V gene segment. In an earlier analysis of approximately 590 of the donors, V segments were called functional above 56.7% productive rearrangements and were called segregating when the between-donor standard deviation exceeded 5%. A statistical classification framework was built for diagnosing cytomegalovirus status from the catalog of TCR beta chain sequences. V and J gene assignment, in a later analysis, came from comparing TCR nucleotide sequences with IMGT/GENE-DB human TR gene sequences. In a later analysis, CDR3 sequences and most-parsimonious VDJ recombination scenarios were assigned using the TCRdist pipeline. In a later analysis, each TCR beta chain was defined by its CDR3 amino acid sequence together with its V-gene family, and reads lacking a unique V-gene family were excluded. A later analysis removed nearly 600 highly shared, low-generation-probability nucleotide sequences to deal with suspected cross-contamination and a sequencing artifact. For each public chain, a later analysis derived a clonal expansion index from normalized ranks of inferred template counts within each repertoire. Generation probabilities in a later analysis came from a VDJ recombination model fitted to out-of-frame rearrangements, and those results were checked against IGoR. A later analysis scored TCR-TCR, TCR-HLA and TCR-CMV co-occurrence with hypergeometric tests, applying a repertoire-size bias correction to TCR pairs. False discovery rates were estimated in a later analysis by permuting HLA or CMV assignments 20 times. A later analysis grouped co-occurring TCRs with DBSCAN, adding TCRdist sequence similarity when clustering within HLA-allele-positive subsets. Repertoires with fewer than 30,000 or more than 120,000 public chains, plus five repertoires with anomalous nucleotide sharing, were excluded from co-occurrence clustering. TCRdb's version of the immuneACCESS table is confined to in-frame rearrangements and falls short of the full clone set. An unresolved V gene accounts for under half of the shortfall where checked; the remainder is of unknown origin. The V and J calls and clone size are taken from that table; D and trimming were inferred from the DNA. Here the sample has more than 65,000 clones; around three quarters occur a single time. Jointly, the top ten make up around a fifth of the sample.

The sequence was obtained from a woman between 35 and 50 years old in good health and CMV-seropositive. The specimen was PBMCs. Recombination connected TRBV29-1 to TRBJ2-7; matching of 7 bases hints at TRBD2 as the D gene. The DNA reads TGCAGCGTTGAAGAAGGGGGGGGGAGTGGGACGTGGTACGAGCAGTACTTC. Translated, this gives CSVEEGGGSGTWYEQYF.